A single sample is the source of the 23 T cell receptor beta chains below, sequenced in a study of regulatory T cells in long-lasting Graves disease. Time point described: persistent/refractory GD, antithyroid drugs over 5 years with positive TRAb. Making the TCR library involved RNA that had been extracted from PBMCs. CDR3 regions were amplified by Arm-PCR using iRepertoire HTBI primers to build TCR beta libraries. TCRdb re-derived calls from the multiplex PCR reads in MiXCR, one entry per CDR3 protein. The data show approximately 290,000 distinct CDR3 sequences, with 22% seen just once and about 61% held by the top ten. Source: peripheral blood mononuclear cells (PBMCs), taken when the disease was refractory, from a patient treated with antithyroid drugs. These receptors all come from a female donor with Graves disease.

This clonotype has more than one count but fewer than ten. The CDR3 coding sequence is TGTGCCAGCAGTTACGCGGGGGACACTAATGAAAAACTGTTTTTT. Translated: CASSYAGDTNEKLFF. V is TRBV6-5 and J is TRBJ1-4; TRBD1 is a possible D gene (5 bases). Trimming removed 2 bases at V and 2 bases at J, with 9 bases between. The CDR3 is 15 amino acids. Germline values: CDR1 MNHEY, CDR2 SVGAGI.

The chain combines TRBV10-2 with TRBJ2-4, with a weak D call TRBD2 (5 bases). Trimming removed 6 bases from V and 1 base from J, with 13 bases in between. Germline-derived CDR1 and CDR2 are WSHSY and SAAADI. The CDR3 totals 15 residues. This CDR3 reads CASSQLEAAKNIQYF. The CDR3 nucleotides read TGCGCCAGCAGCCAACTAGAGGCGGCCAAAAACATTCAGTACTTC.

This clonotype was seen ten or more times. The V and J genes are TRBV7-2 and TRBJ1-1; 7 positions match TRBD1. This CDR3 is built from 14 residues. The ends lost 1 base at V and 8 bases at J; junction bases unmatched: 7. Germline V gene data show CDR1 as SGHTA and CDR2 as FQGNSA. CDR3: CASSLGQGSGEAFF. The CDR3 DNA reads TGTGCCAGCAGCTTAGGACAGGGCTCCGGCGAAGCTTTCTTT.

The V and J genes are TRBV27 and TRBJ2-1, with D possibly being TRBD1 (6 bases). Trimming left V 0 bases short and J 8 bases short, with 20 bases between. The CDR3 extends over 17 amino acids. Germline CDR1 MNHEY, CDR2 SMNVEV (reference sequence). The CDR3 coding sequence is TGTGCCAGCAGTTTATCGTATTGGTCAGGGGCGTCCGATGAGCAGTTCTTC. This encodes CASSLSYWSGASDEQFF.

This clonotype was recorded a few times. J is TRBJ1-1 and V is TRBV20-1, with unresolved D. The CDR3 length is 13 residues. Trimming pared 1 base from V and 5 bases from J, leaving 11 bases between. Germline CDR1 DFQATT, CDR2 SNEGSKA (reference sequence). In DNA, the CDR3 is TGCAGTGCTAGAGGATGGGGTAGGACTGAAGCTTTCTTT. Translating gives CSARGWGRTEAFF.

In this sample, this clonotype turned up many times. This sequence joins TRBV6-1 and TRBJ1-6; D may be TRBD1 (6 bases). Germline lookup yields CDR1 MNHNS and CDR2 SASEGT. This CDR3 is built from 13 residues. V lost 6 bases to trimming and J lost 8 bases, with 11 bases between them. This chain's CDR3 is CASRAGVHSPLHF. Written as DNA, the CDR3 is TGTGCCAGCAGGGCAGGGGTCCATTCACCCCTCCACTTT.

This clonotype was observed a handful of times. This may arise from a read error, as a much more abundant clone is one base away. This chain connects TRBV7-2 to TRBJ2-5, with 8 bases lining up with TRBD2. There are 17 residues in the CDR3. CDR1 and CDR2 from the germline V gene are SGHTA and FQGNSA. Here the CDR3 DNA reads TGTGTCAGCAGCTTAGTATCCGGGAGGGTCTTACAAGAGACCCAGTACTTC. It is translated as CVSSLVSGRVLQETQYF.

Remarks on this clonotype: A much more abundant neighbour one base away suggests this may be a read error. CDR3 protein: CASRLPAGGSYEQYF. The CDR3, as DNA: TGTGCCAGCAGGCTTCCAGCGGGAGGCTCCTACGAGCAGTACTTC. The chain employs TRBV7-9 and TRBJ2-7; 9 bases match TRBD2. The germline CDR1 and CDR2 sequences are SEHNR and FQNEAQ (reference sequence). The CDR3 covers 15 residues. J lost 0 bases, V lost 6 bases, and 6 bases had no gene match.

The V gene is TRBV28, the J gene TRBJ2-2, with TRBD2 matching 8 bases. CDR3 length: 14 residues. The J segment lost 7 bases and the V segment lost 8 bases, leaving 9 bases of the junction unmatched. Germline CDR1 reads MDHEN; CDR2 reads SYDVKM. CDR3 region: CASLTGGAGGELFF. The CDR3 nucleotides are TGTGCCAGCCTAACGGGGGGGGCCGGCGGGGAGCTGTTTTTT.

The CDR3 is CASSYSRGQGANTEAFF. The CDR3 DNA reads TGTGCCAGCAGTTACTCGAGGGGACAGGGAGCGAACACTGAAGCTTTCTTT. This rearrangement joins TRBV6-2 or TRBV6-3 to TRBJ1-1; TRBD1 aligns across 9 bases. Germline values: CDR1 MNHEY, CDR2 SVGEGT. This CDR3 contains 17 residues. Trimming removed 0 bases from V and 1 base from J; junction bases left unmatched: 6.

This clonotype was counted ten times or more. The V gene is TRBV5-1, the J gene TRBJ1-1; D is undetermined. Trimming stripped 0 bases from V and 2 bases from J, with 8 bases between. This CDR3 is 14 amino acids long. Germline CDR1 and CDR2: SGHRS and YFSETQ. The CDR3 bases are TGCGCCAGCAGCTTGGTATCGGCAAACACTGAAGCTTTCTTT. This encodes CASSLVSANTEAFF.

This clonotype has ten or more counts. The CDR3 sequence: CASSLRGMEKLFF. The CDR3 DNA reads TGTGCCAGCAGTTTACGGGGGATGGAAAAACTGTTTTTT. The chain couples TRBV28 to TRBJ1-4, with D perhaps TRBD1 (5 bases). The CDR3 is 13 amino acids. Germline assignment: CDR1 MDHEN and CDR2 SYDVKM. V gave up 2 bases and J gave up 8 bases, with 9 bases separating them.

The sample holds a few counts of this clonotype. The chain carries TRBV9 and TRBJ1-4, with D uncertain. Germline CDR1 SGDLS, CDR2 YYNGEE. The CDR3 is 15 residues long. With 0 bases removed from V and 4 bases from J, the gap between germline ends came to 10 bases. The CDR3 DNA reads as TGTGCCAGCAGCGTAGCTAACGGCCTTAATGAAAAACTGTTTTTT. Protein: CASSVANGLNEKLFF.

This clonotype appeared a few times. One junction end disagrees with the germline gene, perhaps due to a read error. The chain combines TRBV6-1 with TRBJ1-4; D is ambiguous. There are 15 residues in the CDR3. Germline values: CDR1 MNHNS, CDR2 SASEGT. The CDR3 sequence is CASSGHSTTNEKPFF. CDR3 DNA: TGTGCCAGCAGTGGACACTCGACAACTAATGAAAAACCGTTTTTT.

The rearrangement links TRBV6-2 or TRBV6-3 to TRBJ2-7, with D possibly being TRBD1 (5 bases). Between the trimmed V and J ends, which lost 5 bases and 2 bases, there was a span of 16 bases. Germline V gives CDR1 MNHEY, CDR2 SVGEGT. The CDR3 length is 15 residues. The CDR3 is CASSEAVTGPYEQYF. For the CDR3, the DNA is TGTGCCAGCAGTGAAGCAGTCACAGGCCCCTACGAGCAGTACTTC.

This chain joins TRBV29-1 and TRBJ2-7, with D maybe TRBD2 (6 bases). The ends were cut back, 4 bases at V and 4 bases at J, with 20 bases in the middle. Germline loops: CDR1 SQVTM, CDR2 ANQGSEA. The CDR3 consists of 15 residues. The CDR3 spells CSVVEAISGGYEQYF. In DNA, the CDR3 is TGCAGCGTTGTCGAGGCTATTAGCGGAGGATACGAGCAGTACTTC.

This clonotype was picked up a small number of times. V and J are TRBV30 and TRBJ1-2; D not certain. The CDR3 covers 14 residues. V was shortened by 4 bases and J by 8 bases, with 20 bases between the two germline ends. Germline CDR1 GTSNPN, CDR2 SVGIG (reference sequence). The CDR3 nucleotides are TGTGCCTGGACTCTGCCGGGTCCCTCTCGGGGCTACACCTTC. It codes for CAWTLPGPSRGYTF.

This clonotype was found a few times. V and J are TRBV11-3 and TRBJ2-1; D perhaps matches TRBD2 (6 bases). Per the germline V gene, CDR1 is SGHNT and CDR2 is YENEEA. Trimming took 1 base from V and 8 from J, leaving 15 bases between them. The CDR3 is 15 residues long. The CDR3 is CASSLAASGHDEQFF. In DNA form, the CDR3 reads TGTGCCAGCAGCTTAGCTGCCAGCGGGCACGATGAGCAGTTCTTC.

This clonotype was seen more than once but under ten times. CDR3 nucleotides: TGTGCCAGCAGCTGGGGGACAGGGGGCCGCGAGCAGTACTTC. Residues: CASSWGTGGREQYF. The chain couples TRBV27 to TRBJ2-7; TRBD1 matches at 12 bases. CDR1 and CDR2 (germline): MNHEY, SMNVEV (reference sequence). This CDR3 comprises 14 residues. The ends lost 6 bases at V and 6 bases at J; junction bases unmatched: 6.

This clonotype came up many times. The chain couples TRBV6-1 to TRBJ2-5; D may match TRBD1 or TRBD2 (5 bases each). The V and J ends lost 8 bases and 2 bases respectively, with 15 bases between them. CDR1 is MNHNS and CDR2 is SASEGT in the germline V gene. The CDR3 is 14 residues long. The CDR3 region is CASGSGTAQETQYF. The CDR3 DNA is TGTGCCAGCGGATCCGGGACGGCGCAAGAGACCCAGTACTTC.

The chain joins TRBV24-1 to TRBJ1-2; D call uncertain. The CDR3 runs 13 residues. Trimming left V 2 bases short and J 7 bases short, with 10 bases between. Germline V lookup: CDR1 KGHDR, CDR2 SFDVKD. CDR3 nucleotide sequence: TGTGCCACCAGTGATTCCCAAGTAACTGGCTACACCTTC. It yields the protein CATSDSQVTGYTF.

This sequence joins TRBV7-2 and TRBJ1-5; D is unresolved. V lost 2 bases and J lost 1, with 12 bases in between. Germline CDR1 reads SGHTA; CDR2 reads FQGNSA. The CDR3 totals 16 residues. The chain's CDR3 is CASSLLGPGSNQPQHF. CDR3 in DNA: TGTGCCAGCAGCTTATTAGGCCCGGGAAGCAATCAGCCCCAGCATTTT.

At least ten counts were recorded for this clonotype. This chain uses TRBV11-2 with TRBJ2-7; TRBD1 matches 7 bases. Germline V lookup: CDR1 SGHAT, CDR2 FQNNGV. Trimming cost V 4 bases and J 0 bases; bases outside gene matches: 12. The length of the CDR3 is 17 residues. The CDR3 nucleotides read TGTGCCAGCAGCTGGCCTCGAGGGGGCGGAAGCTCCTACGAGCAGTACTTC. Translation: CASSWPRGGGSSYEQYF.